One sample yielded the 24 T cell receptor beta chains listed below, sequenced in a study of CD8 T cells in Susac syndrome. When the RNA was reverse transcribed, random hexamers were used with an input of roughly 0.5 to 1 ug. TCRdb independently ran MiXCR on the immunoSEQ multiplex PCR reads; one entry per CDR3 protein. The sample includes over 130,000 distinct CDR3 sequences, over 90% of them seen just once. The specimen sequenced was CD4+ T cells from PBMCs. The receptors come from a human donor with Susac syndrome.

The chain combines TRBV30 with TRBJ1-4, with D perhaps TRBD1 (5 bases). Trimming took off 3 bases at V and 7 bases at J, with 9 bases between the two ends. The CDR3 is 12 residues long. Per the germline V gene, CDR1 is GTSNPN and CDR2 is SVGIG (reference sequence). The CDR3 here is CAWSPGGEKLFF. The CDR3, as DNA: TGTGCCTGGAGCCCCGGGGGTGAAAAACTGTTTTTT.

The rearrangement links TRBV20-1 to TRBJ2-5, with D tentatively TRBD1 (5 bases). Trimming took off 1 base at V and 1 base at J, with 10 bases between the two ends. Per germline, CDR1 DFQATT and CDR2 SNEGSKA (reference sequence). CDR3 size: 14 residues. The CDR3 loop reads CSARVGRSQETQYF. CDR3 DNA: TGCAGTGCTAGAGTGGGGCGTTCCCAAGAGACCCAGTACTTC.

In this sample, this clonotype turned up once. The chain recombines TRBV6-5 with TRBJ1-2, with 7 nucleotides matching TRBD1. V shed 2 bases, J shed 4 bases, and the junction held 10 bases outside the gene matches. Per germline, CDR1 MNHEY and CDR2 SVGAGI. The CDR3 length is 16 residues. The CDR3 here is CASSYPLRTGVYGYTF. The CDR3 DNA reads as TGTGCCAGCAGTTACCCACTTCGAACAGGGGTCTATGGCTACACCTTC.

The rearrangement links TRBV28 to TRBJ1-2; no definite D call. CDR3 size: 12 residues. V was clipped by 6 bases and J by 2 bases, with 7 bases between them. Per germline, CDR1 MDHEN and CDR2 SYDVKM. CDR3 nucleotides: TGTGCCAGCAGCACACAGAACTATGGCTACACCTTC. Translating gives CASSTQNYGYTF.

This chain connects TRBV7-9 to TRBJ2-1, with 9 nucleotides matching TRBD1. CDR1 is SEHNR and CDR2 is FQNEAQ in the germline V gene (reference sequence). V was clipped by 1 base and J by 1 base; unmatched bases: 2. There are 16 residues in the CDR3. The CDR3 DNA follows: TGTGCCAGCAGCTTAGAGGGACAGGGATCCTACAATGAGCAGTTCTTC. Its translation is CASSLEGQGSYNEQFF.

The J gene is TRBJ1-5, the V gene TRBV25-1; D gene uncertain. The CDR3 spans 14 residues. Germline V gives CDR1 MGHDK, CDR2 SYGVNS. V gave up 4 bases and J gave up 3 bases, with 10 bases separating them. The CDR3 DNA reads as TGTGCCAGCAGTGGACTGGGCCCCAATCAGCCCCAGCATTTT. Its translation is CASSGLGPNQPQHF.

The chain recombines TRBV28 with TRBJ2-4; weak D call: TRBD1 (6 bases). Trimming shortened V by 10 bases and J by 7 bases, and 14 bases separated the two germline ends. The germline V gene has CDR1 MDHEN and CDR2 SYDVKM. This CDR3 is built from 12 residues. The CDR3 protein is CATRKDSNIQYF. The CDR3 nucleotides read TGTGCCACCAGGAAGGACAGCAACATTCAGTACTTC.

The chain carries TRBV29-1 and TRBJ1-2; unclear D gene. Trimming took off 0 bases at V and 4 bases at J, with 12 bases between the two ends. Germline V gene data show CDR1 as SQVTM and CDR2 as ANQGSEA. This CDR3 spans 14 amino acids. CDR3 loop: CSVEDRSYGYGYTF. DNA for the CDR3: TGCAGCGTTGAAGATCGGAGTTACGGCTATGGCTACACCTTC.

The CDR3 nucleotides are TGTGCCAGCAGCTTAGGGCAGATGGGCTACACCTTC. It encodes CASSLGQMGYTF. The chain is built from TRBV13 and TRBJ1-2, with D hard to call. Looked up from germline, CDR1 is PRHDT and CDR2 is FYEKMQ (reference sequence). The length of the CDR3 is 12 residues. V lost 0 bases to trimming and J lost 8 bases, with 7 bases between them.

This rearrangement joins TRBV6-6 to TRBJ2-7, with a tentative D call TRBD1 (5 bases). Germline CDR1 is MNHNY and CDR2 is SVGAGI (reference sequence). V gave up 8 bases and J gave up 3 bases, with 14 bases separating them. The CDR3 has 13 amino acids. CDR3 sequence reads: CASQTELIYEQYF. The CDR3 bases are TGTGCCAGCCAGACAGAATTGATCTACGAGCAGTACTTC.

This clonotype was picked up one time. CDR3 amino acids: CASSQAGQGGEQFF. CDR3 bases: TGTGCCAGCAGCCAGGCGGGACAGGGGGGTGAGCAGTTCTTC. This chain uses TRBV3-1 with TRBJ2-1; 11 bases align to TRBD1. The CDR3 is made up of 14 amino acids. Germline V gene lookup returns CDR1 LGHDT and CDR2 YNNKEL (reference sequence). After removal of 3 bases from V and 9 bases from J, the junction contained 4 bases not matched to a gene.

The chain recombines TRBV20-1 with TRBJ2-1; D is uncertain. CDR1 and CDR2 (germline): DFQATT, SNEGSKA (reference sequence). V was clipped by 3 bases and J by 5 bases, with 11 bases between them. This CDR3 is built from 13 residues. The CDR3 protein is CSASGDWDNEQFF. The CDR3 DNA sequence: TGCAGTGCTAGCGGAGACTGGGACAATGAGCAGTTCTTC.

The gene calls are TRBV18 and TRBJ2-7; D gene unclear. This CDR3 region has 12 residues. V was pared by 3 bases and J by 9 bases, with 12 bases between. Germline values: CDR1 KGHSH, CDR2 LQKENI. Written as DNA, the CDR3 is TGTGCCAGCTCACCTACACCTTTTGCGCAGTACTTC. This encodes CASSPTPFAQYF.

This rearrangement joins TRBV12-3 or TRBV12-4 to TRBJ2-2; 7 bases are a match to TRBD2. V gave up 5 bases and J gave up 6 bases; unmatched junction bases: 9. The CDR3 has 15 amino acids. The CDR3 reads CASSNRGRGSGELFF. CDR3 bases: TGTGCCAGCAGTAACCGCGGGAGAGGGTCCGGGGAGCTGTTTTTT.

The gene calls are TRBV12-3 or TRBV12-4 and TRBJ1-1; the D gene is possibly TRBD1 (5 bases). The V end lost 9 bases, the J end lost 1 base, and 6 bases lay between the germline ends. This CDR3 is built from 11 residues. CDR3: CASRGNTEAFF. The DNA of the CDR3 is TGTGCCAGTAGGGGGAACACTGAAGCTTTCTTT.

Only one count was recorded for this clonotype. The rearrangement uses TRBV7-9 and TRBJ2-1; the D is unclear. Trimming took 2 bases from V and 6 from J, leaving 8 bases between them. The CDR3 length is 13 residues. CDR1 and CDR2 (germline): SEHNR, FQNEAQ (reference sequence). Here the CDR3 reads CASSLSEGNEQFF. CDR3 nucleotide sequence: TGTGCCAGCAGCTTATCGGAAGGCAATGAGCAGTTCTTC.

The chain uses TRBV23-1 and TRBJ1-1; D is possibly TRBD1 (5 bases). TRBV23-1 is flagged as an ORF with uncertain function. V was shortened by 3 bases and J by 5 bases, with 16 bases between the two germline ends. The CDR3 covers 15 residues. The CDR3 region is CASSHWGRSRTEAFF. The CDR3 DNA sequence: TGCGCCAGCAGTCATTGGGGACGGTCGAGGACTGAAGCTTTCTTT.

The V call is TRBV20-1, the J call TRBJ1-2; 9 bases align to TRBD1. V dropped 5 bases and J dropped 8; count of bases not matched to a gene: 9. This CDR3 comprises 13 residues. Looked up from germline, CDR1 is DFQATT and CDR2 is SNEGSKA (reference sequence). The CDR3: CSAATGGSIGYTF. In nucleotides, the CDR3 is TGCAGTGCTGCGACAGGGGGTTCGATCGGCTACACCTTC.

The V and J genes are TRBV20-1 and TRBJ2-3; 8 bases agree with TRBD2. The trim removed 5 bases at V and 0 bases at J, leaving 7 bases unmatched. The V gene's germline CDR1 is DFQATT and CDR2 SNEGSKA (reference sequence). The CDR3 runs to 15 residues. This CDR3 reads CSAQRLAGSTDTQYF. The CDR3 DNA sequence: TGCAGTGCTCAGAGGCTAGCGGGCAGCACAGATACGCAGTATTTT.

The chain joins TRBV29-1 to TRBJ1-5; D not certain. From germline, CDR1 is SQVTM and CDR2 ANQGSEA. V shed 4 bases and J shed 6 bases, with 10 bases lying between them. CDR3 length: 12 amino acids. CDR3 nucleotide sequence: TGCAGCGTTGCTACTCGTGGTCAGCCCCAGCATTTT. As protein: CSVATRGQPQHF.

The chain links TRBV9 to TRBJ2-7; 13 bases are a match to TRBD2. CDR3 size: 15 residues. Germline loops: CDR1 SGDLS, CDR2 YYNGEE. Trimming cost V 4 bases and J 6 bases; bases outside gene matches: 7. CDR3 in amino acids: CASSPTSGGFGEQYF. The CDR3 DNA follows: TGTGCCAGCAGCCCGACTAGCGGGGGGTTTGGCGAGCAGTACTTC.

J is TRBJ2-7 and V is TRBV27; D is unclear. V lost 9 bases, J lost 0 bases, and 9 bases lay in between. Germline V CDR1 and CDR2: MNHEY, SMNVEV (reference sequence). The CDR3 is 12 residues long. The CDR3 DNA follows: TGTGCCAGTGGCAGAGACTCCTACGAGCAGTACTTC. Residues: CASGRDSYEQYF.

This rearrangement joins TRBV5-1 to TRBJ2-5, with no clear D. The CDR3 contains 12 residues. Germline V gene sequence: CDR1 SGHRS, CDR2 YFSETQ. Trimming left V 4 bases short and J 0 bases short, with 4 bases between. In DNA, the CDR3 is TGCGCCAGCAGCACGTACCAAGAGACCCAGTACTTC. Its translation: CASSTYQETQYF.

The rearrangement links TRBV18 to TRBJ2-2; 7 bases are a match to TRBD1. J was trimmed by 2 bases and V by 8 bases; bases with no gene match: 11. Germline V gene data show CDR1 as KGHSH and CDR2 as LQKENI. The CDR3 extends over 16 amino acids. CDR3: CASTHVDRANTGELFF. CDR3 coding DNA: TGTGCCAGCACCCACGTTGACAGGGCCAACACCGGGGAGCTGTTTTTT.